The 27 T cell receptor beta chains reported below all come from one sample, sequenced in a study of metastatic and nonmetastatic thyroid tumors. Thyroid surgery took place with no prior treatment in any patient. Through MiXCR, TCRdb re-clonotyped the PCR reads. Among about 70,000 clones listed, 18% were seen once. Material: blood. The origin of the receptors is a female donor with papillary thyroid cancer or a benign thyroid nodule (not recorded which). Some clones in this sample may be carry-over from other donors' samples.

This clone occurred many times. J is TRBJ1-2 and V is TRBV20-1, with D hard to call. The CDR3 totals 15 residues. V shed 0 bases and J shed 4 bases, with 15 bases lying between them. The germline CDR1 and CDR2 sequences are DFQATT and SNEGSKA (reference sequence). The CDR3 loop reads CSAREGTVSLYGYTF. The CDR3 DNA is TGCAGTGCTAGAGAGGGTACAGTAAGTCTCTATGGCTACACCTTC.

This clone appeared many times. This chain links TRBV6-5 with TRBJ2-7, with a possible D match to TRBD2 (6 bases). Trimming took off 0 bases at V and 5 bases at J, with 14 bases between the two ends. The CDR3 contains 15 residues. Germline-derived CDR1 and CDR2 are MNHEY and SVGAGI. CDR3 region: CASSYSWSGEDEQYF. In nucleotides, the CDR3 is TGTGCCAGCAGTTACTCGTGGTCCGGGGAGGACGAGCAGTACTTC.

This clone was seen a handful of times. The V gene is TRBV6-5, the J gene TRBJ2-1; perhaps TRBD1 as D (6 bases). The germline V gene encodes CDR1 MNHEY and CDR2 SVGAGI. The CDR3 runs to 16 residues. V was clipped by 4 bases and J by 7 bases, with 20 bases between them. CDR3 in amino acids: CASSSRGRPPGNEQFF. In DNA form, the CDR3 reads TGTGCCAGCAGTTCCAGGGGCCGGCCACCGGGGAATGAGCAGTTCTTC.

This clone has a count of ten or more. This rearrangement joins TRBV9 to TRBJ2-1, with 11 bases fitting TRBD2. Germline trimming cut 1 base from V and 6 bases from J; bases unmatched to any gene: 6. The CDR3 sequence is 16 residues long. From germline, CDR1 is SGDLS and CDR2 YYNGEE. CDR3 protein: CASSVIGLAGLNEQFF. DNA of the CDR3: TGTGCCAGCAGCGTAATAGGACTAGCGGGCCTCAATGAGCAGTTCTTC.

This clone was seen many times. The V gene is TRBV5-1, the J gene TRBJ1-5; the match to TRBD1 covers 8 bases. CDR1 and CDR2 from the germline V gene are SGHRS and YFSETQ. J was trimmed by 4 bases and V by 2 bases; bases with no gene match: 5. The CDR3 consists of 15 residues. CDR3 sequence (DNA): TGCGCCAGCAGCTTATCAGGGGGCGGGAATCAGCCCCAGCATTTT. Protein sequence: CASSLSGGGNQPQHF.

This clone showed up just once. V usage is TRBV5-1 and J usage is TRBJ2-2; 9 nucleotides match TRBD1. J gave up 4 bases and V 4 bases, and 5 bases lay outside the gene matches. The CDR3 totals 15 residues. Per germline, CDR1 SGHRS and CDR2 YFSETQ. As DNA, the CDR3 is TGCGCCAGCAGCCTCCCGACAGGGGGCACCGGGGAGCTGTTTTTT. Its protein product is CASSLPTGGTGELFF.

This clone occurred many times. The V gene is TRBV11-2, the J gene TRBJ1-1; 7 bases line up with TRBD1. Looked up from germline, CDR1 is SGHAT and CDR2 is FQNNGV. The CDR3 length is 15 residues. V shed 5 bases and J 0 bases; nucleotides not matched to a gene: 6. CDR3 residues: CASSPGQIMNTEAFF. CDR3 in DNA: TGTGCCAGCAGCCCGGGACAGATAATGAACACTGAAGCTTTCTTT. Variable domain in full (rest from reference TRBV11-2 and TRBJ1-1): EAGVAQSPRYKIIEKRQSVAFWCNPISGHATLYWYQQILGQGPKLLIQFQNNGVVDDSQLPKDRFSAERLKGVDSTLKIQPAKLEDSAVYLCASSPGQIMNTEAFFGQGTRLTVV.

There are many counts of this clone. The CDR3 spells CASSSGQGANSNQPQHF. The CDR3 DNA sequence: TGTGCCAGCAGCTCGGGACAGGGGGCGAACAGCAATCAGCCCCAGCATTTT. The gene calls are TRBV11-1 and TRBJ1-5; 12 bases are a match to TRBD1. Germline V gene data show CDR1 as SGHAT and CDR2 as FQDESV (reference sequence). The V and J ends lost 4 bases and 1 base, in that order; junction bases with no gene match: 5. This CDR3 spans 17 amino acids.

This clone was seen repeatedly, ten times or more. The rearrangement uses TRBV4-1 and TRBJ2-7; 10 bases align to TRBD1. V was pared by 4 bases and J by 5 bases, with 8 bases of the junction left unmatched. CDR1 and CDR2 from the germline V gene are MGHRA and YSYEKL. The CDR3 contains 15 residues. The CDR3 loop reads CASSRRQGAGDEQYF. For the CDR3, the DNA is TGCGCCAGCAGCCGTCGACAGGGGGCGGGGGACGAGCAGTACTTC.

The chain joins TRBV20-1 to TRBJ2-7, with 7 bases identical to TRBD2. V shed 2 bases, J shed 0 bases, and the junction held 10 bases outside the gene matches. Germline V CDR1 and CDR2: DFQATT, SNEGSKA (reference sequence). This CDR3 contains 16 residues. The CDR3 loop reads CSARKTSGRVSYEQYF. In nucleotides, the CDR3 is TGCAGTGCTAGAAAGACTAGTGGGAGGGTCTCCTACGAGCAGTACTTC.

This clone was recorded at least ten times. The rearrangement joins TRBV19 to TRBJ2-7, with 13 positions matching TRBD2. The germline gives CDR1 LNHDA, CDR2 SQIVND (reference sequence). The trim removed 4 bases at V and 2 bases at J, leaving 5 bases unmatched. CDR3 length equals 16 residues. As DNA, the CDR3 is TGTGCCAGTAGTACCGGGACTAGCGGGAACACCTACGAGCAGTACTTC. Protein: CASSTGTSGNTYEQYF. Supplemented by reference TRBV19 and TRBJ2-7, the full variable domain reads DGGITQSPKYLFRKEGQNVTLSCEQNLNHDAMYWYRQDPGQGLRLIYYSQIVNDFQKGDIAEGYSVSREKKESFPLTVTSAQKNPTAFYLCASSTGTSGNTYEQYFGPGTRLTVT.

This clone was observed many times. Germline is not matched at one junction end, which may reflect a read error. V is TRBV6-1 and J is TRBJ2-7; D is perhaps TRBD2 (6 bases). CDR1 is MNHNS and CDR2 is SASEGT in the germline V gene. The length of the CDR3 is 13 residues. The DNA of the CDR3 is TGTGCCAGCAGATTCACCGGATCGGGGGAGCGGTACTTC. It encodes CASRFTGSGERYF.

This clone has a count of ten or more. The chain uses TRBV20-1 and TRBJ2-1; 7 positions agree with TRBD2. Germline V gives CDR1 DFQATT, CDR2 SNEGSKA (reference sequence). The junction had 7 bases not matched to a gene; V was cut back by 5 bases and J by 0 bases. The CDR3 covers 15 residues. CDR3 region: CSAPTGTNSYNEQFF. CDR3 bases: TGCAGTGCTCCTACCGGGACTAACTCCTACAATGAGCAGTTCTTC.

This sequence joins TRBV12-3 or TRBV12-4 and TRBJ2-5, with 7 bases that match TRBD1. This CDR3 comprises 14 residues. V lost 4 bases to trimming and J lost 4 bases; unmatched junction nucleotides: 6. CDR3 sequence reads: CASSSGQAGETQYF. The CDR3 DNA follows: TGTGCCAGCAGTTCTGGACAGGCGGGAGAGACCCAGTACTTC.

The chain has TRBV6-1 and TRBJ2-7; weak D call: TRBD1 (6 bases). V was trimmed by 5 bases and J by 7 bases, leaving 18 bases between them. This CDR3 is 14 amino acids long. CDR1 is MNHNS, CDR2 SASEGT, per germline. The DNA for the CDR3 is TGTGCCAGCAGTTCAGGGGTCCTTGTCAGGGAGCAGTACTTC. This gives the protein CASSSGVLVREQYF.

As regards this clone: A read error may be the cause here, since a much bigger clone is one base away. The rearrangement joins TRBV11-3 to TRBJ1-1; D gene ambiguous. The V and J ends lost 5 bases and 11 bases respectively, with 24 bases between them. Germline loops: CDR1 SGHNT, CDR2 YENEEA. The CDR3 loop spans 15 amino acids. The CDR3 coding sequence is TGTGCCAGCAGCGCCCCCGGGTCAGTAAAACCGCACGCTTTCTTT. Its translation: CASSAPGSVKPHAFF.

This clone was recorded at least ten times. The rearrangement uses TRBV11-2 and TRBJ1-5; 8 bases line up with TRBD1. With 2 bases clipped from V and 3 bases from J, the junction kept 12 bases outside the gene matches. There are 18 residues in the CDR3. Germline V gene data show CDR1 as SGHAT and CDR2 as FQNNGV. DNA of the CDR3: TGTGCCAGCAGCTTAAATGGGCAGGGGGCGGCCGCCAATCAGCCCCAGCATTTT. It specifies CASSLNGQGAAANQPQHF.

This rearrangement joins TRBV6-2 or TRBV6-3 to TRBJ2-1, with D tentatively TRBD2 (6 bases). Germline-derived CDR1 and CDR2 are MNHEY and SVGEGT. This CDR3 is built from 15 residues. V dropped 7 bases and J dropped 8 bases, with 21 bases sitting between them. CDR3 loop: CASNTRTGREYEQFF. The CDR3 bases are TGTGCCAGCAACACCCGGACGGGACGGGAGTATGAGCAGTTCTTC.

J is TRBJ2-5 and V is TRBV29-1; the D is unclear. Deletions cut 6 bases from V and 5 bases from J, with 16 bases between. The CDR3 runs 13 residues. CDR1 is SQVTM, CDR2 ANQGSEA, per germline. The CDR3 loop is CSVNKGRSETQYF. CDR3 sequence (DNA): TGCAGCGTGAACAAGGGTAGATCGGAGACCCAGTACTTC. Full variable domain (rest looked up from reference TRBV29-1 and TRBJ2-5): SAVISQKPSRDICQRGTSLTIQCQVDSQVTMMFWYRQQPGQSLTLIATANQGSEATYESGFVIDKFPISRPNLTFSTLTVSNMSPEDSSIYLCSVNKGRSETQYFGPGTRLLVL.

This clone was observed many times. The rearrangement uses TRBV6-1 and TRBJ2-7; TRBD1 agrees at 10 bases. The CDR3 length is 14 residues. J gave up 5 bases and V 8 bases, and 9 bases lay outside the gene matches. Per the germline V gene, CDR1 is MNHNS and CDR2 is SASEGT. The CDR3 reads CASLWGQGNHEQYF. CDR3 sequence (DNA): TGTGCCAGCCTGTGGGGACAGGGGAACCACGAGCAGTACTTC.

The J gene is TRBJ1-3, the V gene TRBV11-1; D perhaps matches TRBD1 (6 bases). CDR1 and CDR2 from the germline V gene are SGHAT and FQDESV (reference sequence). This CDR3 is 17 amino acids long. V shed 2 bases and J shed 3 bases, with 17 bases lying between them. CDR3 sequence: CASSLSSGGGFGNTIYF. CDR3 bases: TGTGCCAGCAGCTTAAGCTCGGGGGGCGGATTTGGAAACACCATATATTTT.

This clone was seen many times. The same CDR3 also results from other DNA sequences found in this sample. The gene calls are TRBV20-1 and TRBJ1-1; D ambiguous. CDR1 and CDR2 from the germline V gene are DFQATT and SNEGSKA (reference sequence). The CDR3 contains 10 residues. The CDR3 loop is CRAAGTEAFF. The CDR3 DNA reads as TGCAGGGCCGCGGGGACTGAAGCTTTCTTT.

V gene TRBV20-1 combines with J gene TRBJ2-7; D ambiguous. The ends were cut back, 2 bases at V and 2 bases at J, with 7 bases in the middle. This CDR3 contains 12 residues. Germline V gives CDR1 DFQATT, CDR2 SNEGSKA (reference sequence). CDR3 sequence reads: CSARFRAYEQYF. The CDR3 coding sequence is TGCAGTGCTAGATTCCGAGCCTACGAGCAGTACTTC.

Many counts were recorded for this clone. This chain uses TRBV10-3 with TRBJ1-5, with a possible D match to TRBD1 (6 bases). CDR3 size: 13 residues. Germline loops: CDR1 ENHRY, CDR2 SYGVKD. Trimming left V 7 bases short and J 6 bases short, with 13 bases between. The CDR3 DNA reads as TGTGCCATCACCGAGGGGGTCTCTCAGCCCCAGCATTTT. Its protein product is CAITEGVSQPQHF.

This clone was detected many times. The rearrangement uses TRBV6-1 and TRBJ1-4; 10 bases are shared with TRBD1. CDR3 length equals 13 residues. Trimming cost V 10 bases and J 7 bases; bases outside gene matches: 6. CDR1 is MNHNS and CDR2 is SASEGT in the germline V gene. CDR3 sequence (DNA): TGTGCCACCCAGACAGGGGGCATTGAAAAACTGTTTTTT. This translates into CATQTGGIEKLFF.

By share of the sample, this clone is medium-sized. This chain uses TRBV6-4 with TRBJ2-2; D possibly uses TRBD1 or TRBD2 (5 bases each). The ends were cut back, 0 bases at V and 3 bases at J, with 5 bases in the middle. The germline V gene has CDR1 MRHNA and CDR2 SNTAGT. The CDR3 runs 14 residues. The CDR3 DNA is TGTGCCAGCAGTGACTCGGGACACACCGGGGAGCTGTTTTTT. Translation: CASSDSGHTGELFF.

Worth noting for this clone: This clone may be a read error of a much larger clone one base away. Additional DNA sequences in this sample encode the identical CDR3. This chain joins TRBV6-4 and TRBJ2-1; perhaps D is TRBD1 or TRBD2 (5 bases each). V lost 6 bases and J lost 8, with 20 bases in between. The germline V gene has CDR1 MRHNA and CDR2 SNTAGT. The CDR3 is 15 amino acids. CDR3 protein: CASRRTGTRVHEQFF. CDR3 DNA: TGTGCCAGCAGACGAACCGGGACCAGGGTCCATGAGCAGTTCTTC.